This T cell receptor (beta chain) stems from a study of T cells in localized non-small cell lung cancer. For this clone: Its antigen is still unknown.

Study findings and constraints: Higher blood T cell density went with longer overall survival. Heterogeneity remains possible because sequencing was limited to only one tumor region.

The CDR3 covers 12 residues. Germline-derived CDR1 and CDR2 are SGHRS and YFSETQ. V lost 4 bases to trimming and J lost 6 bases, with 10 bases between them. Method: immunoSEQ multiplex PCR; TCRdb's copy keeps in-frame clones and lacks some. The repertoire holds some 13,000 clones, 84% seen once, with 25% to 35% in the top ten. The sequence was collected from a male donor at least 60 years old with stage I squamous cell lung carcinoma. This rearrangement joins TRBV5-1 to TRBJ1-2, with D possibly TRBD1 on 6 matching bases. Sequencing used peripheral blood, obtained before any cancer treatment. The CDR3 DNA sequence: TGCGCCAGCAGCATACAGGGAGATGGCTACACCTTC. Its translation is CASSIQGDGYTF.